This TCR beta chain was sequenced for a study of cytomegalovirus exposure and HLA in healthy donors. Across the whole study: Later analysis reported that the 120 or so validation repertoires shared the platform of the 600 to 750 first-cohort repertoires. The study's findings and limits: Three chains linked to CMV were shown in vitro to be specific for CMV antigens. Altogether, more than 150 TCR beta chains were recorded as cytomegalovirus-associated. The tendency of first-cohort TCR clusters to co-occur in the 120 or so validation repertoires was the finding of a later analysis.

Here immunoSEQ multiplex PCR was the method, and the copy in TCRdb shows in-frame clones only, minus some. There are 150,000 to 200,000 clones in the sample; roughly nine tenths occur only once, and roughly 3% lies in the top ten. Concerning this clone: Antigen unknown.

The receptor was isolated from a woman aged 18-35 years in good health and CMV-seropositive. Sequencing was performed on PBMCs.

In nucleotides, the CDR3 is TGCGCCAGCAGCTATCGGGGGGGACCCAGGGAAGGAGATACGCAGTATTTT. The encoded protein is CASSYRGGPREGDTQYF. The rearrangement joins TRBV5-1 to TRBJ2-3; 8 nucleotides match TRBD2. V was clipped by 3 bases and J by 5 bases; unmatched bases: 14. This CDR3 has 17 residues. Per germline, CDR1 SGHRS and CDR2 YFSETQ.